The 9 T cell receptor beta chains below come from one sample, sequenced in a study of T cells after yellow fever vaccination. TCRdb reanalysed the 5' RACE reads using MiXCR and keeps one entry per CDR3 protein. The sample yields 300,000 or so distinct CDR3 sequences, about 6.6% seen once. The sequences come from PBMCs, collected about 49 days after the first yellow fever vaccination. The receptors were gathered from a young man who received the YFV17D yellow fever vaccine.

This clonotype was seen repeatedly, ten times or more. The rearrangement uses TRBV5-5 and TRBJ2-1, with D unclear. The germline gives CDR1 SGHKS, CDR2 YYEKEE (reference sequence). Deletions cut 1 base from V and 8 bases from J, with 16 bases between. This CDR3 spans 15 amino acids. In DNA, the CDR3 is TGTGCCAGCAGCTTGCGGCTGGTCCCCTGGGATGAGCAGTTCTTC. It encodes CASSLRLVPWDEQFF.

Many counts were recorded for this clonotype. The CDR3 reads CASSLAGANQETQYF. In nucleotides, the CDR3 is TGTGCCAGCAGCTTGGCAGGGGCCAACCAAGAGACCCAGTACTTC. V usage is TRBV7-9 and J usage is TRBJ2-5; D is possibly TRBD1 (6 bases). The V and J ends lost 3 bases and 0 bases respectively, with 11 bases between them. CDR1 is SEHNR and CDR2 is FQNEAQ in the germline V gene (reference sequence). This CDR3 region has 15 residues.

This clonotype appeared a few times. The V gene is TRBV7-8, the J gene TRBJ1-5; D is ambiguous. Germline CDR1 reads SGHVS; CDR2 reads FQNEAQ. This CDR3 is built from 15 residues. V was trimmed by 2 bases and J by 4 bases, leaving 12 bases between them. CDR3 in amino acids: CASSLRRATNQPQHF. In nucleotides, the CDR3 is TGTGCCAGCAGCTTAAGGAGGGCGACTAATCAGCCCCAGCATTTT. Variable domain in full (rest from reference TRBV7-8 and TRBJ1-5): GAGVSQSPRYKVAKRGQDVALRCDPISGHVSLFWYQQALGQGPEFLTYFQNEAQLDKSGLPSDRFFAERPEGSVSTLKIQRTQQEDSAVYLCASSLRRATNQPQHFGDGTRLSIL.

This clonotype was found a few times. The genes are TRBV7-8 and TRBJ2-7; TRBD2 matches at 7 bases. After removal of 6 bases from V and 3 bases from J, the junction contained 11 bases not matched to a gene. The CDR3 extends over 15 amino acids. Per the germline V gene, CDR1 is SGHVS and CDR2 is FQNEAQ. The CDR3 DNA reads TGTGCCAGCAGAGTAAGCGCGGGGGAACTCTACGAGCAGTACTTC. It specifies CASRVSAGELYEQYF.

The rearrangement links TRBV4-2 to TRBJ1-2, with D perhaps TRBD1 (6 bases). V lost 0 bases and J lost 4, with 12 bases in between. This CDR3 region has 15 residues. Germline loops: CDR1 LGHNA, CDR2 YNFKEQ. The CDR3 loop reads CASSQDKSRGYGYTF. The CDR3 coding sequence is TGTGCCAGCAGCCAAGATAAATCCAGGGGCTATGGCTACACCTTC.

Regarding this clonotype: The junction departs from germline at one end; a sequencing error may be responsible. The V and J genes are TRBV29-1 and TRBJ1-1, with D possibly being TRBD1 (5 bases). Germline CDR1 SQVTM, CDR2 ANQGSEA. This CDR3 is built from 14 residues. The CDR3 reads CSVQRGGGETEVFF. In DNA form, the CDR3 reads TGCAGCGTCCAGCGGGGAGGAGGGGAAACTGAAGTTTTCTTT.

This clonotype occurred many times. The chain couples TRBV29-1 to TRBJ2-3; the D gene could be TRBD1 or TRBD2 (5 bases each). The CDR3 consists of 14 residues. CDR1 is SQVTM, CDR2 ANQGSEA, per germline. Deletions cut 6 bases from V and 5 bases from J, with 18 bases between. The CDR3 region is CSVAIEGQGDTQYF. The DNA for the CDR3 is TGCAGCGTCGCAATAGAGGGGCAAGGAGATACGCAGTATTTT.

This clonotype was found a few times. The rearrangement joins TRBV5-8 to TRBJ2-7; no reliable D call. The germline CDR1 and CDR2 sequences are SGHTS and YDEGEE. This CDR3 is 11 amino acids long. Trimming took off 5 bases at V and 3 bases at J, with 6 bases between the two ends. The CDR3 DNA is TGTGCCAGCAGTAAGCGCTACGAGCAGTACGTC. Amino acid sequence: CASSKRYEQYV.

This clonotype was seen many times. The rearrangement links TRBV6-2 or TRBV6-3 to TRBJ2-3; no clear D gene. The CDR3 covers 12 residues. From germline, CDR1 is MNHEY and CDR2 SVGEGT. The V gene lost 7 bases and the J gene lost 6 bases, with 11 bases spanning the gap. CDR3 residues: CASTYSLDTQYF. CDR3 bases: TGTGCCAGCACCTACTCTCTCGATACGCAGTATTTT.